The rows below give T cell receptor beta chains drawn from one sample of a study of T cell changes during pregnancy in multiple sclerosis. Method: immunoSEQ multiplex PCR; TCRdb's copy keeps in-frame clones and lacks some. Among some 70,000 clones listed, around 94% were seen once. This sample comprised CD8+ T cells from peripheral blood mononuclear cells, obtained in the third trimester of pregnancy. These TCRs come from a female donor in good health, enrolled as a control in a pregnancy study. Each CDR3 is given with its conserved first and last residue. A D gene is named only where the DNA matches it firmly. Clone size is shown for a subset of rows, as once, few, many or a class of expanded clone.

d_gene,v_gene,abundance,j_gene,CDR3aa,CDR3nt
TRBD2,TRBV7-2,NA,TRBJ2-5,CASRWSSGGVETQYF,TGTGCCAGCAGATGGTCTAGCGGGGGGGTTGAGACCCAGTACTTC
NA,TRBV9,NA,TRBJ1-4,CASSQHRGGDINEKLFF,TGTGCCAGCAGCCAACATCGGGGGGGGGACATAAACGAAAAACTGTTTTTT
NA,TRBV19,NA,TRBJ1-1,CASSPLSADTEAFF,TGTGCCAGTAGTCCTCTTTCCGCGGACACTGAAGCTTTCTTT
NA,TRBV4-3,NA,TRBJ1-1,CASTSGGTEAFF,TGCGCCAGCACTTCGGGGGGCACTGAAGCTTTCTTT
NA,TRBV5-1,NA,TRBJ1-1,CASSLAVGDTEAFF,TGCGCCAGCAGCTTGGCCGTAGGGGACACTGAAGCTTTCTTT
TRBD1,TRBV6-5,NA,TRBJ1-5,CASRPGTGYQPQHF,TGTGCCAGCAGGCCCGGGACAGGGTATCAGCCCCAGCATTTT
NA,TRBV5-6,NA,TRBJ2-7,CASSPGQNIAYEQYF,TGTGCCAGCAGCCCCGGACAGAACATTGCCTACGAGCAGTACTTC
NA,TRBV29-1,NA,TRBJ2-2,CSVEDLTGLAGELFF,TGCAGCGTTGAAGATCTTACAGGGTTAGCCGGGGAGCTGTTTTTT
TRBD2,TRBV30,NA,TRBJ2-1,CAWSVLFGGVNEQFF,TGTGCCTGGAGTGTACTTTTCGGGGGGGTCAATGAGCAGTTCTTC
NA,TRBV5-1,NA,TRBJ2-1,CASSLSSVDEQFF,TGCGCCAGCAGCTTGAGCAGCGTCGATGAGCAGTTCTTC
NA,TRBV27,NA,TRBJ2-7,CASSWGDSDYEQYF,TGTGCCAGCAGTTGGGGGGACAGCGACTACGAGCAGTACTTC
NA,TRBV27,NA,TRBJ2-1,CASSLFDEQFF,TGTGCCAGCAGTTTATTCGATGAGCAGTTCTTC
NA,TRBV27,NA,TRBJ1-1,CASSPMDSFTEAFF,TGTGCCAGCAGCCCTATGGACAGTTTTACTGAAGCTTTCTTT
TRBD1,TRBV10-3,NA,TRBJ2-7,CAISAGTGGYEQYF,TGTGCCATCAGTGCCGGGACAGGGGGCTACGAGCAGTACTTC
NA,TRBV6-5,NA,TRBJ2-5,CASSYSGDQYF,TGTGCCAGCAGTTACTCAGGGGATCAGTACTTC
NA,TRBV7-8,NA,TRBJ2-7,CASSLAISGGPYEQYF,TGTGCCAGCAGCTTAGCAATCTCCGGGGGTCCCTACGAGCAGTACTTC
NA,TRBV27,NA,TRBJ2-1,CASNAGEEQFF,TGTGCCAGCAACGCTGGGGAGGAGCAGTTCTTC
TRBD1,TRBV6-4,NA,TRBJ1-5,CASSLGQGSNQPQHF,TGTGCCAGCAGCCTTGGACAGGGGAGCAATCAGCCCCAGCATTTT
NA,TRBV5-4,NA,TRBJ2-2,CASSLAGQGGNTGELFF,TGTGCCAGCAGCTTGGCCGGGCAGGGGGGTAACACCGGGGAGCTGTTTTTT
NA,TRBV18,NA,TRBJ2-7,CASSPGSGQYYEQYF,TGTGCCAGCTCACCAGGGTCCGGACAATACTACGAGCAGTACTTC
TRBD1,TRBV7-2,NA,TRBJ2-1,CASSLTGAHEQFF,TGTGCCAGCAGCTTAACAGGGGCTCATGAGCAGTTCTTC
TRBD1,TRBV7-8,NA,TRBJ1-5,CASSLAGVQGAGNQPQHF,TGTGCCAGCAGCTTAGCGGGGGTACAGGGGGCAGGGAATCAGCCCCAGCATTTT
NA,TRBV7-9,NA,TRBJ2-3,CASSLALGGSTDTQYF,TGTGCCAGCAGCTTAGCGCTGGGGGGAAGCACAGATACGCAGTATTTT
NA,TRBV4-3,NA,TRBJ1-4,CASSQGTGRTNEKLFF,TGCGCCAGCAGCCAAGGCACAGGCAGAACTAATGAAAAACTGTTTTTT
NA,TRBV4-1,NA,TRBJ1-5,CASSLHRSNQPQHF,TGCGCCAGCAGCCTACACAGGAGCAATCAGCCCCAGCATTTT
NA,TRBV7-2,once,TRBJ2-2,CASSLVGTTNTGELFF,TGTGCCAGCAGCTTAGTAGGGACAACGAACACCGGGGAGCTGTTTTTT
TRBD2,TRBV2,NA,TRBJ2-2,CASGPDGGGLMNTGELFF,TGTGCCAGCGGTCCGGATGGCGGGGGGCTAATGAACACCGGGGAGCTGTTTTTT
TRBD1,TRBV11-3,NA,TRBJ2-1,CASSPWDRGTQFF,TGTGCCAGCAGCCCCTGGGACAGGGGAACGCAGTTCTTC
TRBD2,TRBV9,NA,TRBJ2-1,CASSVEVLAVGNEQFF,TGTGCCAGCAGCGTAGAAGTACTAGCGGTCGGCAATGAGCAGTTCTTC
TRBD1,TRBV5-4,NA,TRBJ1-1,CASSLEQGYEAFF,TGTGCCAGCAGCTTGGAACAGGGGTATGAAGCTTTCTTT
TRBD2,TRBV7-9,NA,TRBJ2-7,CASSQGTSGDTYEQYF,TGTGCCAGCAGCCAAGGGACTAGCGGGGATACCTACGAGCAGTACTTC
NA,TRBV30,NA,TRBJ1-2,CAWSSWDINNYGYTF,TGTGCCTGGAGTTCCTGGGACATCAATAACTATGGCTACACCTTC
NA,TRBV27,NA,TRBJ2-7,CASSLSPLPGKGHPYEQYF,TGTGCCAGCAGTTTATCGCCCCTCCCAGGGAAGGGACATCCCTACGAGCAGTACTTC
NA,TRBV30,NA,TRBJ1-1,CAWSLGGMGTEAFF,TGTGCCTGGAGTTTGGGGGGGATGGGCACTGAAGCTTTCTTT
NA,TRBV7-9,NA,TRBJ1-1,CASSSGVNTEAFF,TGTGCCAGCAGCTCGGGTGTGAACACTGAAGCTTTCTTT
NA,TRBV11-2,NA,TRBJ1-2,CASSPRGATANYGYTF,TGTGCCAGCAGCCCCCGTGGGGCTACAGCTAACTATGGCTACACCTTC
TRBD2,TRBV4-3,NA,TRBJ2-1,CASSPRAGGGNEQFF,TGCGCCAGCAGCCCAAGAGCGGGGGGAGGAAATGAGCAGTTCTTC
NA,TRBV4-2,NA,TRBJ2-1,CASSQYPSREYNEQFF,TGTGCCAGCAGCCAATACCCTAGTAGGGAGTACAATGAGCAGTTCTTC
TRBD1,TRBV30,NA,TRBJ1-2,CAWSLMTGDGYTF,TGTGCCTGGAGTCTTATGACAGGGGATGGCTACACCTTC
TRBD1,TRBV7-3,NA,TRBJ1-6,CASSLTGGKSSPLHF,TGTGCCAGCAGCTTGACAGGGGGCAAGTCGTCACCCCTCCACTTT
TRBD1,TRBV4-3,NA,TRBJ2-7,CASSQHFSGTDPYEQYF,TGCGCCAGCAGCCAGCATTTTTCCGGGACAGACCCCTACGAGCAGTACTTC
NA,TRBV7-9,NA,TRBJ2-7,CASSLVTGFEQYF,TGTGCCAGCAGCTTAGTAACAGGGTTCGAGCAGTACTTC
NA,TRBV19,NA,TRBJ1-1,CASEVSGEAFF,TGTGCCAGTGAGGTTTCGGGTGAAGCTTTCTTT
NA,TRBV4-1,NA,TRBJ2-5,CASSQELSQRETQYF,TGCGCCAGCAGCCAAGAATTGTCACAGAGAGAGACCCAGTACTTC
TRBD1,TRBV5-1,NA,TRBJ2-7,CASSLGDRGLYEQYF,TGCGCCAGCAGCTTGGGGGACAGGGGACTCTACGAGCAGTACTTC
NA,TRBV9,once,TRBJ1-2,CASSVGTASGYGYTF,TGTGCCAGCAGCGTAGGAACTGCGAGTGGCTATGGCTACACCTTC
NA,TRBV19,NA,TRBJ1-5,CASSWSRAGINQPQHF,TGTGCCAGTAGTTGGAGTAGAGCGGGAATCAATCAGCCCCAGCATTTT
TRBD1,TRBV5-6,NA,TRBJ1-6,CASSLGGKTGPYNSPLHF,TGTGCCAGCAGCTTGGGGGGTAAGACAGGGCCATATAATTCACCCCTCCACTTT
NA,TRBV5-4,NA,TRBJ1-1,CASKGATGNTEAFF,TGTGCCAGCAAAGGGGCGACAGGGAACACTGAAGCTTTCTTT
TRBD1,TRBV29-1,NA,TRBJ1-1,CSVEEGTGGQNTEAFF,TGCAGCGTTGAAGAAGGAACAGGGGGCCAGAACACTGAAGCTTTCTTT
TRBD2,TRBV7-9,NA,TRBJ2-3,CASGRGGAGSTDTQYF,TGTGCCAGCGGGAGGGGAGGGGCCGGAAGCACAGATACGCAGTATTTT
NA,TRBV13,NA,TRBJ1-1,CASSLGGNTEAFF,TGTGCCAGCAGTTTGGGGGGTAACACTGAAGCTTTCTTT
NA,TRBV7-8,NA,TRBJ1-5,CASSFDRLLNQPQHF,TGTGCCAGCAGTTTTGACAGGCTCCTCAATCAGCCCCAGCATTTT
TRBD1,TRBV7-9,NA,TRBJ1-5,CASSLGGQEYDGDQPQHF,TGTGCCAGCAGCTTAGGGGGACAGGAGTATGATGGCGATCAGCCCCAGCATTTT
NA,TRBV30,NA,TRBJ1-1,CAWSVGGPLLNTEAFF,TGTGCCTGGAGTGTGGGGGGGCCCTTATTGAACACTGAAGCTTTCTTT
NA,TRBV4-1,NA,TRBJ1-2,CASSQNDIDGYTF,TGCGCCAGCAGCCAAAATGACATCGATGGCTACACCTTC
TRBD1,TRBV5-8,NA,TRBJ1-4,CASSQGARREKLFF,TGTGCCAGCTCACAGGGGGCGCGTCGTGAAAAACTGTTTTTT
NA,TRBV9,once,TRBJ1-6,CASSARDRPYNSPLHF,TGTGCCAGCAGCGCACGTGACAGACCTTATAATTCACCCCTCCACTTT
TRBD1,TRBV7-2,NA,TRBJ2-7,CASSPAGQGVIEQYF,TGTGCCAGCAGCCCCGCGGGACAGGGGGTAATCGAGCAGTACTTC
NA,TRBV4-2,NA,TRBJ2-3,CASSQAVEDTQYF,TGTGCCAGCAGCCAAGCGGTAGAAGATACGCAGTATTTT